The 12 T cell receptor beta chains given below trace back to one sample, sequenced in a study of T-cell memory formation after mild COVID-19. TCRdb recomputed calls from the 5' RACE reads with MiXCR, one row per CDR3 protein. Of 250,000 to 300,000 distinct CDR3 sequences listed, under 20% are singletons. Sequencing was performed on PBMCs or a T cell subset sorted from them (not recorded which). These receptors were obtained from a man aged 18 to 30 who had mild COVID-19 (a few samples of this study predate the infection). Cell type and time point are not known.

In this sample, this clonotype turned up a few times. The CDR3 region is CASNPGGSSYNSPLHF. In DNA, the CDR3 is TGTGCCAGCAATCCCGGCGGGTCCTCCTATAATTCACCCCTCCACTTT. This chain connects TRBV12-3 or TRBV12-4 to TRBJ1-6, with D unresolved. This CDR3 spans 16 amino acids. The V end was cut by 7 bases, the J end by 0 bases, with 13 bases between.

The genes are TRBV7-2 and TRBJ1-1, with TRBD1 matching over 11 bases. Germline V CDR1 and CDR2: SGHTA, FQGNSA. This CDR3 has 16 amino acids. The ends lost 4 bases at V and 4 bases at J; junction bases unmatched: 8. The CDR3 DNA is TGTGCCAGCAGCTCTAGGGGGACAGGGGGAGGCACTGAAGCTTTCTTT. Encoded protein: CASSSRGTGGGTEAFF.

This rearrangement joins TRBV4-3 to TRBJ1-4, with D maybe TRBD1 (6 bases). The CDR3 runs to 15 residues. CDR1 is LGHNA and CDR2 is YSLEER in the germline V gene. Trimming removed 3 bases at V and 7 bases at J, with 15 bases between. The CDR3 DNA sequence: TGCGCCAGCAGCCAGCAACAGGGATCTGGTGAAAAACTGTTTTTT. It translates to CASSQQQGSGEKLFF.

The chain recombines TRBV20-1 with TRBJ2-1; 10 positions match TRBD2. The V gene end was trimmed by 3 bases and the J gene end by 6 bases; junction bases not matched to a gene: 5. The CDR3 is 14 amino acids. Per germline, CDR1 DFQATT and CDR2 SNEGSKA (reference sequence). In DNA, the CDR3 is TGCAGTGCTAGTTCTAGCGGGGGCCCCAATGAGCAGTTCTTC. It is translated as CSASSSGGPNEQFF.

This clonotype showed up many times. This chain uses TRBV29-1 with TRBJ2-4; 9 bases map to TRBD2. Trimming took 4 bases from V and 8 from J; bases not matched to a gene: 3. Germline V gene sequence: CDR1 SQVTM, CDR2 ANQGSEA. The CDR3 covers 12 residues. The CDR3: CSVASGVYIQYF. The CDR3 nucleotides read TGCAGCGTTGCTAGCGGGGTATACATTCAGTACTTC. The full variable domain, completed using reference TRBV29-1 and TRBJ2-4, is SAVISQKPSRDICQRGTSLTIQCQVDSQVTMMFWYRQQPGQSLTLIATANQGSEATYESGFVIDKFPISRPNLTFSTLTVSNMSPEDSSIYLCSVASGVYIQYFGAGTRLSVL.

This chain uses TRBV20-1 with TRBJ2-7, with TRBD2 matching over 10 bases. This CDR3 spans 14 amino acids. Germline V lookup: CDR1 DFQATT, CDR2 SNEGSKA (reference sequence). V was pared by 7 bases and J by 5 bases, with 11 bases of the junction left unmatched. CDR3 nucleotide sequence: TGCAGTGGCGCAATAGCGGGGGGAAAGCACGAGCAGTACGTC. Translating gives CSGAIAGGKHEQYV.

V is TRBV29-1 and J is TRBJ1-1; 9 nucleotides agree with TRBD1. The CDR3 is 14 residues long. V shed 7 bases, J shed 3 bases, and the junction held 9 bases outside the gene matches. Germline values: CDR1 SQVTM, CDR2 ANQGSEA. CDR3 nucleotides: TGCAGCGGGACAGGGGAGAGTGGGGACACTGAAGCTTTCTTT. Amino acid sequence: CSGTGESGDTEAFF.

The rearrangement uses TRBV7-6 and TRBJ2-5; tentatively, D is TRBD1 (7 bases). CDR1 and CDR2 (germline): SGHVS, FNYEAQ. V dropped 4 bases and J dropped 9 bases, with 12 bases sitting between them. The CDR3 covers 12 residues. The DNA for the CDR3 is TGTGCCAGCAGCTCGCAGGGGGGCCCCCAGTACTTC. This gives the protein CASSSQGGPQYF.

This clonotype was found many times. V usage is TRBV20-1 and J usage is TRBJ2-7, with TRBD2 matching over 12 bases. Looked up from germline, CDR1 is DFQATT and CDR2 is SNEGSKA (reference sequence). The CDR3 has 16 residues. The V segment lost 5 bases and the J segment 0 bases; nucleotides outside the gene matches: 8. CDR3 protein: CSARPRLAGASYEQYV. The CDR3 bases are TGCAGTGCTCGTCCACGACTAGCGGGGGCCTCCTACGAGCAGTACGTC.

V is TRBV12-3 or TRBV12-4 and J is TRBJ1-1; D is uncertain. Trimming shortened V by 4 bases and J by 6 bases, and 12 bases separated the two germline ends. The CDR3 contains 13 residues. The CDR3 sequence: CASSSWVGAEAFF. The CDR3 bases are TGTGCCAGCAGTTCGTGGGTAGGCGCTGAAGCTTTCTTT.

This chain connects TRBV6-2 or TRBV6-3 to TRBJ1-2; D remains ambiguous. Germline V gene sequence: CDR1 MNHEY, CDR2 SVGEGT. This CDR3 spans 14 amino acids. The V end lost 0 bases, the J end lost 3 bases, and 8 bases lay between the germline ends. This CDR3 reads CASSYSRWDYGYTF. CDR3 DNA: TGTGCCAGCAGTTACTCGAGATGGGACTATGGCTACACCTTC.

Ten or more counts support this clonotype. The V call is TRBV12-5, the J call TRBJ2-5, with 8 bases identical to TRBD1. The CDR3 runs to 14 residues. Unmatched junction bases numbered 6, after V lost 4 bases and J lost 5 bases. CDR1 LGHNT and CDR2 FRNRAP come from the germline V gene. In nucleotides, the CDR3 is TGTGCTAGTGGTTCACGGGGACAGGAGGAGACCCAGTACTTC. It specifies CASGSRGQEETQYF.